The rows below give T cell receptor beta chains drawn from one sample of a study of regulatory T cells in long-lasting Graves disease. One entry per CDR3 protein, called by TCRdb with MiXCR from the multiplex PCR reads. The sample includes 350,000 to 500,000 distinct CDR3 sequences, roughly 15% of them seen just once. This same sample was also taken into another study, of T cells in Graves' hyperthyroidism and ophthalmopathy.

The sequences come from peripheral blood mononuclear cells (PBMCs), collected at new diagnosis, from a patient treated with antithyroid drugs. Source of these receptors: a woman under 40 with Graves disease. Both conserved end residues are part of each CDR3. D genes are given only for firm matches.

>TRBD2|TRBJ2-3|TRBV5-1
CASSLLGSSGRATDTQYF
>-|TRBJ1-1|TRBV5-1
CASETRGGRMKNTEAFF
>TRBD2|TRBJ2-1|TRBV7-2
CASSFLGLALDNEQFF
>TRBD2|TRBJ2-1|TRBV28
CAIQEGGSGEGGNNEQFF
>-|TRBJ2-1|TRBV20-1
CSAHTGTGRNEQFF
>-|TRBJ1-1|TRBV5-4
CASSLGAGVGSEAFF
>-|TRBJ1-2|TRBV27
CASSNSWDYGYTF
>TRBD1|TRBJ2-3|TRBV18
CASSPPRTGPDTQYF
>-|TRBJ1-1|TRBV5-1
CASSLGVRGGTEAFF
>-|TRBJ1-2|TRBV28
CASRRPQDYGYTF
>-|TRBJ2-7|TRBV6-9
CASSYFGDGQAVIYEQYF
>-|TRBJ2-3|TRBV7-9
CATFEFSTPLVDTQYF
>TRBD1|TRBJ2-7|TRBV2
CASSVPKIGQGPYEQYF
>-|TRBJ1-4|TRBV12-3/TRBV12-4
CASSPQDPTTNEKLFF
>TRBD2|TRBJ2-1|TRBV10-3
CAILAGVHPSSYNEQFF
>TRBD1|TRBJ1-1|TRBV7-9
CASSLGQVEAEAFF
>-|TRBJ2-5|TRBV28
CANSNLGSETQYF
>-|TRBJ2-6|TRBV20-1
CSAREFQGSGANVLTF
>-|TRBJ1-2|TRBV28
CASSTPLGGYDYGYTF
>-|TRBJ2-5|TRBV28
CASSVPWARQETQYF
>TRBD2|TRBJ2-3|TRBV9
CAGSGTSGSTDTQYF
>TRBD2|TRBJ2-3|TRBV2
CASIRAGAADTQYF
>-|TRBJ2-7|TRBV5-1
CASRNRGGSYEQYF
>-|TRBJ2-1|TRBV28
CASRPRGVKSYNEQFF
>-|TRBJ2-1|TRBV27
CASQTSFGEQFF
>-|TRBJ2-4|TRBV28
CASSPRDPDIQYF
>TRBD1|-|TRBV6-1
CACWTGGAYEQYF
>-|TRBJ2-6|TRBV30
CAWGYNRVSSGANVLTF
>TRBD1|TRBJ2-5|TRBV2
CASSPDRGGEETQYF
>TRBD2|TRBJ2-4|TRBV6-1
CASRPGGVVDIQYF
>-|TRBJ2-5|TRBV10-2
CASIGTPKETQYF
>-|TRBJ1-6|TRBV7-9
CASSLGGTAQNSPLHF
>TRBD1|TRBJ2-7|TRBV18
CASSAGQGPYEQYF
>TRBD1|TRBJ2-7|TRBV12-3/TRBV12-4
CASSPVLQGKQYF
>-|TRBJ2-7|TRBV9
CASSVGGTFSYEQYF
>TRBD1|TRBJ2-7|TRBV28
CASSYNRGFSYEQYF
>-|TRBJ2-3|TRBV11-2
CASSLVATPTDTQYF
>-|TRBJ2-7|TRBV4-1
CASSQDGGRPMSYKQYF
>TRBD2|TRBJ2-3|TRBV5-1
CASSLVGGSGRRTDTQYF
>TRBD2|TRBJ2-1|TRBV28
CASSALAGGWDEQFF